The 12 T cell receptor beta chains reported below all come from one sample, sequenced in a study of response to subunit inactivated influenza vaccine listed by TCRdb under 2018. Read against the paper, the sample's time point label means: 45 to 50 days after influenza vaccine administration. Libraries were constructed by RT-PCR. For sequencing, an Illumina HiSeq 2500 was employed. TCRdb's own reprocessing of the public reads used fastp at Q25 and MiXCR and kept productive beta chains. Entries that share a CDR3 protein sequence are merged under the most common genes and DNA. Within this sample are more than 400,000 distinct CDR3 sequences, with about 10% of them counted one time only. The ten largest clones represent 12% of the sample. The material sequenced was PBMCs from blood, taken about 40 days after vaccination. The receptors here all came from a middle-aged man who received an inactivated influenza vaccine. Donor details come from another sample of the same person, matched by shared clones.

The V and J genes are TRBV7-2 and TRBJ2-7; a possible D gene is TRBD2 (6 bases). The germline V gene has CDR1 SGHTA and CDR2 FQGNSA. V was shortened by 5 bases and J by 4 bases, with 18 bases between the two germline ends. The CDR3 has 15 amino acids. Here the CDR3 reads CASSTQIGLSYEQYF. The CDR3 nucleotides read TGTGCCAGCAGCACACAAATCGGACTAAGTTACGAGCAGTACTTC.

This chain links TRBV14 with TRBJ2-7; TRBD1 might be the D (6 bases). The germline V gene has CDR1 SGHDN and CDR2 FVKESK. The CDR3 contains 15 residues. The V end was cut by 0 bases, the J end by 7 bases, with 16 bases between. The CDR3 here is CASSQDSVRGGEQYF. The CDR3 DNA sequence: TGTGCCAGCAGCCAAGATTCGGTCAGGGGCGGAGAGCAGTACTTC.

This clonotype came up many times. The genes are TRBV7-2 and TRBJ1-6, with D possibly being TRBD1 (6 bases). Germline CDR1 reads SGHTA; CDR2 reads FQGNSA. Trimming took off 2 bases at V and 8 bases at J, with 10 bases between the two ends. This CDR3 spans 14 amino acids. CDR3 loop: CASSLPGGHSPLHF. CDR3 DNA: TGTGCCAGCAGCTTACCGGGGGGGCATTCACCCCTCCACTTT.

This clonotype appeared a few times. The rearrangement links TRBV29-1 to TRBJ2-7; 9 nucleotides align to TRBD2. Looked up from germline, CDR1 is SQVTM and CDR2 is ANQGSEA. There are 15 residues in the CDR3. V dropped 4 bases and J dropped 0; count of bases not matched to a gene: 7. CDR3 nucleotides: TGCAGCGTTGGATTCCTAGCGGGAACCTCCTACGAGCAGTACTTC. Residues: CSVGFLAGTSYEQYF.

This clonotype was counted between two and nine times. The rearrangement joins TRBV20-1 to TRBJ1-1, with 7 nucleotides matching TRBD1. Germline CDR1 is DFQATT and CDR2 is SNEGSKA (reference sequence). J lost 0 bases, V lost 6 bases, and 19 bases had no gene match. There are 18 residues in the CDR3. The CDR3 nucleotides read TGCAGTGCCCCCTTAGAGGCCGAGGGGGCTGCGTTGAACACTGAAGCTTTCTTT. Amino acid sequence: CSAPLEAEGAALNTEAFF.

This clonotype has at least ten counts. The CDR3 here is CASNRDRGMNEQFF. Written as DNA, the CDR3 is TGTGCCAGCAACCGGGACAGGGGGATGAATGAGCAGTTCTTC. The chain uses TRBV7-2 and TRBJ2-1; 11 positions match TRBD1. This CDR3 has 14 residues. With 7 bases clipped from V and 7 bases from J, the junction kept 6 bases outside the gene matches. The germline V gene has CDR1 SGHTA and CDR2 FQGNSA.

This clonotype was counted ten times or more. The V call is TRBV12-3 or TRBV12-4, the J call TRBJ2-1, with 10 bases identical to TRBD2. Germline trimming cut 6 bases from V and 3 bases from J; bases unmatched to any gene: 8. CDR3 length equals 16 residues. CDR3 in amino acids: CASRPTSGISYNEQFF. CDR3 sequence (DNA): TGTGCCAGCAGGCCTACTAGCGGGATAAGCTACAATGAGCAGTTCTTC.

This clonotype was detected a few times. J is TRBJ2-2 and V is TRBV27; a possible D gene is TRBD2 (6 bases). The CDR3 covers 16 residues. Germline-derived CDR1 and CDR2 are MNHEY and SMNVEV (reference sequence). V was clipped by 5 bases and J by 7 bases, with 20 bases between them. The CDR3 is CASSALTRASYGELFF. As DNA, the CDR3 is TGTGCCAGCAGTGCATTGACTAGGGCCTCTTACGGGGAGCTGTTTTTT.

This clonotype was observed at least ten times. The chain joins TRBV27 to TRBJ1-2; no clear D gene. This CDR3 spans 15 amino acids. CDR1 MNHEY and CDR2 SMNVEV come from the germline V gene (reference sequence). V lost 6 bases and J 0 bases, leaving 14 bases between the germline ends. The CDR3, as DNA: TGTGCCAGCAGCCGTTTGCAGTCCTCTAACTATGGCTACACCTTC. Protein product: CASSRLQSSNYGYTF.

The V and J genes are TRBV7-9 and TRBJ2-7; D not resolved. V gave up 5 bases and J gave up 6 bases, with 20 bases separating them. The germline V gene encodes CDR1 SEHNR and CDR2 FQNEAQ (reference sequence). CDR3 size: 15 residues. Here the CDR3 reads CASSRTPSPFGEQYF. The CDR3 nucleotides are TGTGCCAGCAGCAGGACGCCGAGCCCTTTCGGCGAGCAGTACTTC. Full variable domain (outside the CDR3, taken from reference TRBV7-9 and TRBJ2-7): DTGVSQNPRHKITKRGQNVTFRCDPISEHNRLYWYRQTLGQGPEFLTYFQNEAQLEKSRLLSDRFSAERPKGSFSTLEIQRTEQGDSAMYLCASSRTPSPFGEQYFGPGTRLTVT.

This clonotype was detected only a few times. This CDR3 is CASSVDLAYEQYF. The DNA of the CDR3 is TGTGCCAGCAGTGTCGATCTTGCCTACGAGCAGTACTTC. V and J are TRBV2 and TRBJ2-7; D not certain. CDR3 length: 13 residues. Germline loops: CDR1 SNHLY, CDR2 FYNNEI. V gave up 4 bases and J gave up 2 bases, with 9 bases separating them. Complete variable domain (other parts from reference TRBV2 and TRBJ2-7): EPEVTQTPSHQVTQMGQEVILRCVPISNHLYFYWYRQILGQKVEFLVSFYNNEISEKSEIFDDQFSVERPDGSNFTLKIRSTKLEDSAMYFCASSVDLAYEQYFGPGTRLTVT.

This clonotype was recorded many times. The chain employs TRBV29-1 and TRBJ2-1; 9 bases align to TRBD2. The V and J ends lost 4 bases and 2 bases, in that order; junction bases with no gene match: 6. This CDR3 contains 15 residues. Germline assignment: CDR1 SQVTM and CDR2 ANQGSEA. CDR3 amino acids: CSVGKREATYNEQFF. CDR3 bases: TGCAGCGTTGGGAAGCGGGAGGCCACCTACAATGAGCAGTTCTTC.